The 14 T cell receptor beta chains given below trace back to one sample, sequenced in a study of T cells in narcolepsy. Some clones are missing from TCRdb's copy, which holds only in-frame ones; the method was immunoSEQ multiplex PCR. The sample records around 30,000 clones, roughly 78% being singletons. Sequencing was done on a sample of CD45RA- memory CD4+ T cells from PBMCs. These receptor sequences come from a human donor with narcolepsy.

A few counts support this clone. The gene calls are TRBV6-1 and TRBJ1-1; D is ambiguous. The CDR3 extends over 13 amino acids. V lost 5 bases, J lost 6 bases, and 13 bases lay in between. Germline-derived CDR1 and CDR2 are MNHNS and SASEGT. DNA for the CDR3: TGTGCCAGCAGTCGGACTCGGAGGCCTGAAGCTTTCTTT. Its translation is CASSRTRRPEAFF.

The chain uses TRBV5-4 and TRBJ1-5, with D tentatively TRBD1 (5 bases). This CDR3 spans 15 amino acids. V was clipped by 3 bases and J by 0 bases, with 10 bases between them. CDR1 SGHNT and CDR2 YYREEE come from the germline V gene (reference sequence). This chain's CDR3 is CASSSRVNSNQPQHF. The CDR3 DNA reads TGTGCCAGCAGCTCCAGGGTTAATAGCAATCAGCCCCAGCATTTT.

V is TRBV2 and J is TRBJ2-1; 9 bases align to TRBD1. With 8 bases clipped from V and 4 bases from J, the junction kept 12 bases outside the gene matches. CDR1 and CDR2 (germline): SNHLY, FYNNEI. The CDR3 totals 16 residues. In DNA, the CDR3 is TGTGCCAGCCATCGCCCGGGACAGGGCCGGTACAATGAGCAGTTCTTC. Protein: CASHRPGQGRYNEQFF.

This rearrangement joins TRBV7-2 to TRBJ2-7; 14 bases agree with TRBD2. Germline-derived CDR1 and CDR2 are SGHTA and FQGNSA. V dropped 5 bases and J dropped 4; count of bases not matched to a gene: 4. There are 15 residues in the CDR3. For the CDR3, the DNA is TGTGCCAGCAGCCCAGGACTAGCGGGAGGTTACGAGCAGTACTTC. It codes for CASSPGLAGGYEQYF.

J is TRBJ2-3 and V is TRBV19, with D possibly TRBD2 on 5 matching bases. The length of the CDR3 is 16 residues. V dropped 2 bases and J dropped 2 bases, with 14 bases sitting between them. Germline V gene sequence: CDR1 LNHDA, CDR2 SQIVND (reference sequence). CDR3 amino acids: CASSIMRASYTDTQYF. The CDR3 nucleotides are TGTGCCAGTAGTATAATGCGGGCGAGTTACACAGATACGCAGTATTTT. The variable domain in full, with the rest retrieved from reference TRBV19 and TRBJ2-3, is DGGITQSPKYLFRKEGQNVTLSCEQNLNHDAMYWYRQDPGQGLRLIYYSQIVNDFQKGDIAEGYSVSREKKESFPLTVTSAQKNPTAFYLCASSIMRASYTDTQYFGPGTRLTVL.

V is TRBV5-1 and J is TRBJ2-3, with TRBD2 identical over 11 bases. This CDR3 is 15 amino acids long. V shed 5 bases, J shed 4 bases, and the junction held 6 bases outside the gene matches. Per the germline V gene, CDR1 is SGHRS and CDR2 is YFSETQ. CDR3 DNA: TGCGCCAGCAGTAGCGGGAGGGCCCGGGCAGATACGCAGTATTTT. Translating it yields CASSSGRARADTQYF.

J is TRBJ1-5 and V is TRBV7-8; the match to TRBD1 covers 7 bases. The trim removed 4 bases at V and 0 bases at J, leaving 6 bases unmatched. CDR1 is SGHVS, CDR2 FQNEAQ, per germline. CDR3 length equals 16 residues. The CDR3 spells CASSSRQGVSNQPQHF. CDR3 sequence (DNA): TGTGCCAGCAGCTCGAGACAGGGAGTTAGCAATCAGCCCCAGCATTTT.

The J gene is TRBJ1-4, the V gene TRBV19; D may be TRBD1 (6 bases). The germline V and J ends were trimmed by 5 bases and 5 bases, with 18 bases remaining between them. The V gene's germline CDR1 is LNHDA and CDR2 SQIVND (reference sequence). The length of the CDR3 is 16 residues. CDR3 in DNA: TGTGCCAGTAGTGTGGGACAATGGGCGTTGAATGAAAAACTGTTTTTT. As protein: CASSVGQWALNEKLFF.

The chain is built from TRBV2 and TRBJ2-3, with D possibly matching TRBD2 (7 bases). Germline CDR1 reads SNHLY; CDR2 reads FYNNEI. The CDR3 is made up of 15 amino acids. V dropped 7 bases and J dropped 1 base, with 15 bases sitting between them. The CDR3 sequence: CASKDGGARTDTQYF. CDR3 bases: TGTGCCAGCAAGGATGGGGGGGCGCGCACAGATACGCAGTATTTT.

This clone was observed a handful of times. The chain uses TRBV7-9 and TRBJ2-7; 12 bases align to TRBD2. The CDR3 is 16 residues long. CDR1 and CDR2 from the germline V gene are SEHNR and FQNEAQ (reference sequence). Germline trimming cut 5 bases from V and 4 bases from J; bases unmatched to any gene: 9. The CDR3 DNA sequence: TGTGCCAGCAGCCGCCCTAGCGGGAGGGCGGGATACGAGCAGTACTTC. Protein product: CASSRPSGRAGYEQYF.

Worth noting for this clone: Its ends do not fully match the called genes, so a read error is possible. The chain is built from TRBV2 and TRBJ2-3; D assignment may be TRBD1 or TRBD2 (6 bases each). The CDR3 is made up of 16 amino acids. The germline gives CDR1 SNHLY, CDR2 FYNNEI. The CDR3 here is CASSEGGLGFLDTQYF. DNA of the CDR3: TGTGCCAGCAGCGAAGGGGGACTTGGGTTCCTAGATACGCAGTATTTT.

The J gene is TRBJ1-2, the V gene TRBV7-9; no clear D. Per germline, CDR1 SEHNR and CDR2 FQNEAQ (reference sequence). Trimming stripped 8 bases from V and 0 bases from J, with 13 bases between. This CDR3 spans 14 amino acids. The CDR3 sequence is CASSIAGANYGYTF. For the CDR3, the DNA is TGTGCCAGCTCTATAGCAGGAGCTAACTATGGCTACACCTTC.

The J gene is TRBJ2-5, the V gene TRBV10-3; 10 bases align to TRBD1. Per germline, CDR1 ENHRY and CDR2 SYGVKD. V trimming: 2 bases; J trimming: 5 bases; junction bases outside the gene matches: 2. This CDR3 is 14 amino acids long. The CDR3 sequence is CAISEGTGDETQYF. CDR3 DNA: TGTGCCATCAGTGAGGGGACAGGGGACGAGACCCAGTACTTC.

The CDR3 loop is CASSQESRTPNYGYTF. The CDR3 DNA follows: TGCGCCAGCAGCCAAGAGAGCAGGACTCCTAACTATGGCTACACCTTC. This rearrangement joins TRBV4-1 to TRBJ1-2; no clear D. Trimming left V 0 bases short and J 0 bases short, with 11 bases between. Per the germline V gene, CDR1 is MGHRA and CDR2 is YSYEKL. The CDR3 has 16 residues.